Listed below are T cell receptor beta chains from one sample, sequenced in a study of T cell clonotyping in hematopoietic cell transplantation. Only in-frame clones appear in the TCRdb table, and some are missing; sequencing was by immunoSEQ multiplex PCR. The sample includes 35,000 to 50,000 clones, nearly 97% of them seen just once. Specimen: peripheral blood mononuclear cells. The source is a young man in good health. Some clones in this sample may be carry-over from other donors' samples. CDR3s include the opening cysteine and the closing phenylalanine or tryptophan. The D gene is left open where the match is weak. Where a row states a size, it is once, few, many or the class of an expanded clone; other rows omit it.

V,D,size,J,DNA,CDR3
TRBV6-4,TRBD1,NA,TRBJ1-5,TGTGCCAGCAGTTTAACAGGGGATAGCAATCAGCCCCAGCATTTT,CASSLTGDSNQPQHF
TRBV5-6,NA,NA,TRBJ1-1,TGTGCCAGCAGCTTGGGGTACACTGAAGCTTTCTTT,CASSLGYTEAFF
TRBV7-2,NA,NA,TRBJ2-1,TGTGCCAGCAGCCTAGCAGCCTGGGGTGCGAATAATGAGCAGTTCTTC,CASSLAAWGANNEQFF
TRBV9,NA,NA,TRBJ2-1,TGTGCCAGCAGCGTTTCGCCCTACAATGAGCAGTTCTTC,CASSVSPYNEQFF
TRBV5-1,NA,NA,TRBJ2-2,TGCGCCAGCAGCGCGGGACAGAACACCGGGGAGCTGTTTTTT,CASSAGQNTGELFF
TRBV29-1,TRBD1,NA,TRBJ2-1,TGCAGCGTTTCGGGGACAGGGGAAGGTAATGAGCAGTTCTTC,CSVSGTGEGNEQFF
TRBV6-4,NA,few,TRBJ2-1,TGTGCCAGCAGTGACTTTGGGCAGGGGAACAATGAGCAGTTCTTC,CASSDFGQGNNEQFF
TRBV6-5,TRBD1,NA,TRBJ1-1,TGTGCCAGCAGGAATACAGGGGGGGGGAACACTGAAGCTTTCTTT,CASRNTGGGNTEAFF
TRBV7-9,NA,NA,TRBJ1-2,TGTGCCAGCAGCTTAGACGGTGGCTACACCTTC,CASSLDGGYTF
TRBV4-1,TRBD2,NA,TRBJ2-7,TGCGCCAGCAGCTACCTAAACCAGCGGGAGTACGAGCAGTACTTC,CASSYLNQREYEQYF
TRBV11-3,NA,NA,TRBJ1-1,TGTGCCAGCAGCCCGGGGACCCCGAACACTGAAGCTTTCTTT,CASSPGTPNTEAFF
TRBV29-1,TRBD1,NA,TRBJ2-1,TGCAGCGTTGAAGAAGAAGTCATAGGGGGCCTTGAGCAGTTCTTC,CSVEEEVIGGLEQFF
TRBV7-2,NA,NA,TRBJ1-3,TGTGCCAGCAGATCGACAGTTCTCTCTGGAAACACCATATATTTT,CASRSTVLSGNTIYF
TRBV27,TRBD1,NA,TRBJ1-1,TGTGCCAGCAGTTCCGGGACAGTGAACACTGAAGCTTTCTTT,CASSSGTVNTEAFF
TRBV2,NA,NA,TRBJ1-1,TGTGCCAGCAGTGACAACCCGGGCGAGGCTTTCTTT,CASSDNPGEAFF
TRBV5-4,NA,once,TRBJ1-1,TGTGCCAGCAGCGCCCCGGGTGGGGGTAGGACTGAAGCTTTCTTT,CASSAPGGGRTEAFF
TRBV6-6,NA,NA,TRBJ1-4,TGTGCCAGCAGAGGGGGACTCGCAACTAATGAAAAACTGTTTTTT,CASRGGLATNEKLFF
TRBV7-9,TRBD1,NA,TRBJ1-1,TGTGCCAGCAGCCAAAACAGGGGAATGAACACTGAAGCTTTCTTT,CASSQNRGMNTEAFF
TRBV13,NA,NA,TRBJ1-5,TGTGCCAGCAGCTTGAACAGAAACCCCAATCAGCCCCAGCATTTT,CASSLNRNPNQPQHF
TRBV7-3,NA,NA,TRBJ2-7,TGTGCCAGCAGCTTAGGTCCTACTAGCTACGAGCAGTACTTC,CASSLGPTSYEQYF
TRBV5-1,NA,NA,TRBJ1-2,TGCGCCAGCAGCTTGGTTGGCTATGGCTACACCTTC,CASSLVGYGYTF
TRBV14,NA,once,TRBJ1-1,TGTGCCAGCAGCCAAGATTGGGGGGCGCGAGGTGGAGCTTTCTTT,CASSQDWGARGGAFF
TRBV9,TRBD1,NA,TRBJ2-6,TGTGCCAGCAGCGTGACAGGGGGCTTGATCATTTCCTCTGACGTCCTGACTTTC,CASSVTGGLIISSDVLTF
TRBV5-1,NA,NA,TRBJ1-1,TGCGCCAGCAGCTTGGACCGGGACGGAGGGACCAGAATGAACACTGAAGCTTTCTTT,CASSLDRDGGTRMNTEAFF
TRBV6-5,NA,NA,TRBJ1-2,TGTGCCAGCAGTTCCCACACAGGGTTTGATGGCTACACCTTC,CASSSHTGFDGYTF
TRBV19,NA,NA,TRBJ1-1,TGTGCCAGTTCGGGTCAGGGATTAATGAACACTGAAGCTTTCTTT,CASSGQGLMNTEAFF
TRBV2,NA,NA,TRBJ1-2,TGTGCCAGCAGTGTGGGGGCTGGTGGCTACACCTTC,CASSVGAGGYTF
TRBV5-1,TRBD2,NA,TRBJ2-1,TGCGCCAGCAGACAGCGGGGGAGCTCCTACAATGAGCAGTTCTTC,CASRQRGSSYNEQFF
TRBV6-5,TRBD1,NA,TRBJ2-7,TGTGCCAGCAGTTACCGGGACAGGGCCTACGAGCAGTACTTC,CASSYRDRAYEQYF
TRBV9,NA,NA,TRBJ1-5,TGTGCCAGCAGCCCCGGCGTGGGCGGTCAGCCCCAGCATTTT,CASSPGVGGQPQHF
TRBV4-3,NA,NA,TRBJ2-7,TGCGCCAGCAGCCAAGAGGAACCCAGCCTGTTCTACGAGCAGTACTTC,CASSQEEPSLFYEQYF
TRBV5-4,NA,NA,TRBJ1-1,TGTGCCAGCAGCTTGGGAGGGGGGCCAGCTTTCTTT,CASSLGGGPAFF
TRBV4-1,NA,NA,TRBJ2-7,TGCGCCAGCAGCCATGACGACAGCTCCTACGAGCAGTACTTC,CASSHDDSSYEQYF
TRBV6-5,TRBD1,NA,TRBJ1-1,TGTGCCAGCAGTTACGGCCCCAGGGGGCCTGAAGCTTTCTTT,CASSYGPRGPEAFF
TRBV7-2,NA,NA,TRBJ2-3,TGTGCCAGCAGCGTAAGAAGCGGATACACAGATACGCAGTATTTT,CASSVRSGYTDTQYF
TRBV10-3,NA,NA,TRBJ1-2,TGTGCCACCCTGGAGCCCCGGAACTATGGCTACACCTTC,CATLEPRNYGYTF